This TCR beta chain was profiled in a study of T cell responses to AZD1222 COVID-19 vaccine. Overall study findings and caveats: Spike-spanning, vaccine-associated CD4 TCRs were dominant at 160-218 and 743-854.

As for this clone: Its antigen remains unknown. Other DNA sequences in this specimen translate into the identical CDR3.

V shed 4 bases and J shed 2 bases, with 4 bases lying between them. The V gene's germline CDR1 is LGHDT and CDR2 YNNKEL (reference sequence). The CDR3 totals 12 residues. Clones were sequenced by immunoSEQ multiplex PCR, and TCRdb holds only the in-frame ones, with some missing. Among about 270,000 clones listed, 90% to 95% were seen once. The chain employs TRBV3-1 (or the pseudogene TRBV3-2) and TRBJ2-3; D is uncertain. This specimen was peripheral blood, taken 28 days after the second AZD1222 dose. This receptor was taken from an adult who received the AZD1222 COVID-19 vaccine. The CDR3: CASSPSTDTQYF. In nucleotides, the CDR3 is TGTGCCAGCAGCCCATCCACAGATACGCAGTATTTT.